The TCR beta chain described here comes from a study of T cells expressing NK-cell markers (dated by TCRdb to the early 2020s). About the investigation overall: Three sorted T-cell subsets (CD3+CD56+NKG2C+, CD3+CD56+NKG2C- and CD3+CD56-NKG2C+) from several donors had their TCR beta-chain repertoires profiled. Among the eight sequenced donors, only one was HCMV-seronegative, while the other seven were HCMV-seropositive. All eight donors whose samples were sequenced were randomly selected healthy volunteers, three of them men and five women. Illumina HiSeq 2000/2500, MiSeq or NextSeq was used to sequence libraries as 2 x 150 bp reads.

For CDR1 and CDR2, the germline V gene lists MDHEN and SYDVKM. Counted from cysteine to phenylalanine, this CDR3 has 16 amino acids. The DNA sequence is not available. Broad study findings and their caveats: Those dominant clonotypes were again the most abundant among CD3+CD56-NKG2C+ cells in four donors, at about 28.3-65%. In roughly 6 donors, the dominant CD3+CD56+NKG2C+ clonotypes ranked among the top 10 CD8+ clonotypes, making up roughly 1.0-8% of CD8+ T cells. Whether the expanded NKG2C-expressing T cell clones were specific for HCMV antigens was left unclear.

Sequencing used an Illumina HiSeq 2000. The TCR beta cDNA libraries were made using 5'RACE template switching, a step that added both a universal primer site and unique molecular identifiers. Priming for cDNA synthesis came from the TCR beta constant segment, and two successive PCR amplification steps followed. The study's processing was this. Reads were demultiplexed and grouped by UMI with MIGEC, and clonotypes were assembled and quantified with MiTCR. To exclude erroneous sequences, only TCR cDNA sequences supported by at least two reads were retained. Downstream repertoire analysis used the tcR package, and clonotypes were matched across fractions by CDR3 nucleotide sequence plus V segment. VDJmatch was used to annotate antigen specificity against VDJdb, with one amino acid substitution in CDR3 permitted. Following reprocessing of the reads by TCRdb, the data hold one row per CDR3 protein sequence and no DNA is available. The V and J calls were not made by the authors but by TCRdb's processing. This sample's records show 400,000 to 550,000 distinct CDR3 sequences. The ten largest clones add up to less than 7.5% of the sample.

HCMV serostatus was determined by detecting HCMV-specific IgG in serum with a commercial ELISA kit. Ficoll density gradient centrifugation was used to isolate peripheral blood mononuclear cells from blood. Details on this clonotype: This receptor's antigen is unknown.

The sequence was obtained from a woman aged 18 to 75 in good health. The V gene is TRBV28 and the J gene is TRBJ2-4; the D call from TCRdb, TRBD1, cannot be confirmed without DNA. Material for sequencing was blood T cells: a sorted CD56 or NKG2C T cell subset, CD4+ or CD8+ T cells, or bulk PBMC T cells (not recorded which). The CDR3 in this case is CASSPRGEGAKNIQYF.